This TCR beta chain was recorded in a study of shared clonotypes between healthy human individuals. Study observations and caveats: The researchers took only blood, and tissue repertoires probably look different.

The V end lost 4 bases, the J end lost 3 bases, and 13 bases lay between the germline ends. Germline loops: CDR1 SGHTA, CDR2 FQGNSA. CDR3 length: 14 amino acids. Notes on this clone: Its specificity is unknown.

Sorted-subset replicate PCRs used 150 to 200 ng of genomic DNA. This amount corresponded to about 30,000 T cell genomes. Method: immunoSEQ multiplex PCR; TCRdb's copy keeps in-frame clones and lacks some. The table includes roughly 2.5 million clones, around 94% detected once. The TCR originated in a man between 18 and 35 years old in good health. Sequenced sample: naive CD4+ T cells sorted from blood. Subset described: CD45RA+ positively selected. The chain employs TRBV7-2 and TRBJ2-7; perhaps TRBD2 as D (6 bases). The DNA for the CDR3 is TGTGCCAGCAGCTCCCTTGCGGGGCACTACGAGCAGTACTTC. Protein product: CASSSLAGHYEQYF.